Detailed here is one TCR beta chain. It has no known antigen specificity. No base quality information exists; no much larger clone differs at one position. CDR1 KGHSH and CDR2 LQKENI were looked up in the germline V gene. Taken from cysteine to phenylalanine, the CDR3 has 15 residues. Only the CDR3 region is kept as DNA, spanning 45 bases read in frame from base 1. Trimming takes 2 bases from V and 7 bases from J, and the germline ends sit 14 bases apart. Receptor libraries were prepared by RT-PCR. Sequencing relied on a NextSeq 550. TCRdb reprocessed the public reads (quality trimming at Q25 with fastp, clone calling with MiXCR) and kept in-frame beta chains. Rows with a matching CDR3 protein are joined into one entry that keeps the most common DNA and genes. This sample lists some 960,000 distinct CDR3 sequences; over 15% were detected once. Jointly, the top ten make up 6% of the sample. The data were obtained in a study of patients and donors after allogeneic stem cell transplantation (dated by TCRdb to 2018 to 2021).

The sequence links TRBV18 to TRBJ1-4; the D gene is perhaps TRBD1, on 6 matching bases. The clonotype comes from a human donor who was either an allogeneic HSCT recipient or a stem cell or donor lymphocyte infusion donor (not recorded which). It is not recorded whose cells these are; they may come from a transplant donor. Sequenced material: blood, either unsorted or a sorted T cell fraction (not recorded which). CDR3 reads: CASSPAGERAEKLFF. The nucleotides read TGTGCCAGCTCACCAGCAGGGGAACGCGCTGAAAAACTGTTTTTT.